This TCR beta chain came from a study of blood T cell repertoires in COVID-19. Authors' data handling: Estimation of nucleated cell counts was performed using reference gene primer amplification. Profiling relied on immunoSEQ multiplex PCR, and the TCRdb table lists in-frame clones only, not all of them. The DNA gave D and trimming, while V, J and clone size come from that table. The table records around 210,000 clones, about 82% of them present only once. Germline lookup yields CDR1 MRHNA and CDR2 SNTAGT. V was pared by 2 bases and J by 4 bases, with 10 bases between. This CDR3 contains 14 residues. This receptor was taken from a man aged 55-75 years with COVID-19, enrolled during active disease. Sequences were obtained from peripheral blood. This chain connects TRBV6-4 to TRBJ2-3; D uncertain. Here the CDR3 reads CASSDSQAPDTQYF. In DNA form, the CDR3 reads TGTGCCAGCAGTGACAGCCAAGCACCAGATACGCAGTATTTT.